A single sample is the source of the 18 T cell receptor beta chains below, sequenced in a study of shared clonotypes between healthy human individuals. Assay used: immunoSEQ multiplex PCR; TCRdb lists only in-frame clones, some missing. Of fewer than 1 million clones listed, around 96% were seen once; the top ten hold less than 0.25%. Naive CD8 isolation took CD45RO-negative cells positively selected for CCR7 and excluded terminally differentiated effector memory CD45RA+ cells. What was sequenced was naive CD8+ T cells sorted from blood. The source is a man under 40 in good health.

This chain connects TRBV7-9 to TRBJ2-1; 8 bases fit TRBD1. The CDR3 covers 14 residues. Germline-derived CDR1 and CDR2 are SEHNR and FQNEAQ (reference sequence). With V trimmed by 6 bases and J by 5 bases, 6 bases remained unmatched. CDR3 DNA: TGTGCCAGCAGTCCCGGGACAGGCGACAATGAGCAGTTCTTC. Translation gives CASSPGTGDNEQFF. The variable domain in full, with the rest retrieved from reference TRBV7-9 and TRBJ2-1, is DTGVSQNPRHKITKRGQNVTFRCDPISEHNRLYWYRQTLGQGPEFLTYFQNEAQLEKSRLLSDRFSAERPKGSFSTLEIQRTEQGDSAMYLCASSPGTGDNEQFFGPGTRLTVL.

CDR3 sequence (DNA): TGTGCCAGCAGACCACCGGGACAGCGTAACGAGCAGTACTTC. Its protein product is CASRPPGQRNEQYF. The J gene is TRBJ2-7, the V gene TRBV11-2, with 7 bases that match TRBD1. The germline V gene encodes CDR1 SGHAT and CDR2 FQNNGV. The CDR3 spans 14 residues. J was trimmed by 5 bases and V by 6 bases; bases with no gene match: 10.

The CDR3 spells CASSMAGMYNEQFF. The CDR3 DNA reads as TGTGCCAGTAGTATGGCAGGGATGTACAATGAGCAGTTCTTC. The V and J genes are TRBV19 and TRBJ2-1; TRBD1 might be the D (5 bases). Germline CDR1 LNHDA, CDR2 SQIVND (reference sequence). The CDR3 spans 14 residues. Trimming shortened V by 3 bases and J by 4 bases, and 10 bases separated the two germline ends.

The chain has TRBV7-8 and TRBJ2-5; TRBD2 aligns across 10 bases. CDR1 SGHVS and CDR2 FQNEAQ come from the germline V gene. With 4 bases clipped from V and 4 bases from J, the junction kept 9 bases outside the gene matches. The CDR3 length is 16 residues. The CDR3 region has the DNA TGTGCCAGCAGCTCTCTAGCGGGAGTAGTGTCAGAGACCCAGTACTTC. Residues: CASSSLAGVVSETQYF.

As regards this clone: The same CDR3 can be traced to other DNA sequences in this sample. This rearrangement joins TRBV27 to TRBJ1-5; D unresolved. V lost 0 bases, J lost 2 bases, and 5 bases lay in between. Looked up from germline, CDR1 is MNHEY and CDR2 is SMNVEV (reference sequence). CDR3 size: 14 residues. The CDR3 DNA reads as TGTGCCAGCAGTTTATCGAGGGGCAATCAGCCCCAGCATTTT. Translated, it gives CASSLSRGNQPQHF.

The V gene is TRBV7-9, the J gene TRBJ2-5; TRBD1 is a possible D gene (5 bases). With 8 bases removed from V and 1 base from J, the gap between germline ends came to 14 bases. The germline V gene encodes CDR1 SEHNR and CDR2 FQNEAQ (reference sequence). The CDR3 length is 14 residues. The CDR3 is CASEERGSQETQYF. CDR3 bases: TGTGCCAGCGAGGAAAGGGGCAGCCAAGAGACCCAGTACTTC.

V usage is TRBV5-6 and J usage is TRBJ1-2, with TRBD1 identical over 7 bases. The V gene end was trimmed by 5 bases and the J gene end by 3 bases; junction bases not matched to a gene: 4. CDR1 is SGHDT and CDR2 is YYEEEE in the germline V gene. There are 13 residues in the CDR3. Here the CDR3 reads CASSAGTDYGYTF. DNA for the CDR3: TGTGCCAGCAGTGCGGGGACAGACTATGGCTACACCTTC.

This clone came up once. The CDR3 nucleotides read TGTGCCAGCAGCCTGACAGGGGGCGGGCCCCCCTACGAGCAGTACTTC. Translated, it gives CASSLTGGGPPYEQYF. This chain connects TRBV5-6 to TRBJ2-7; 10 positions match TRBD1. The V gene's germline CDR1 is SGHDT and CDR2 YYEEEE. Trimming took 4 bases from V and 2 from J; bases not matched to a gene: 9. This CDR3 comprises 16 residues.

This chain joins TRBV7-9 and TRBJ2-1, with TRBD1 as a possible D gene (5 bases). The germline gives CDR1 SEHNR, CDR2 FQNEAQ (reference sequence). The CDR3 runs to 13 residues. V lost 1 base to trimming and J lost 7 bases, with 8 bases between them. CDR3 sequence (DNA): TGTGCCAGCAGCTTAGGGACAAGAAATGAGCAGTTCTTC. This codes for CASSLGTRNEQFF.

The chain combines TRBV7-6 with TRBJ2-1, with TRBD1 matching over 7 bases. Germline assignment: CDR1 SGHVS and CDR2 FNYEAQ. The CDR3 consists of 15 residues. The J segment lost 4 bases and the V segment lost 7 bases, leaving 10 bases of the junction unmatched. CDR3 in DNA: TGTGCCAGCACCTCCTTACAGGGGAATTACAATGAGCAGTTCTTC. Its protein product is CASTSLQGNYNEQFF.

The gene calls are TRBV7-8 and TRBJ2-1, with TRBD2 as a possible D gene (5 bases). Germline loops: CDR1 SGHVS, CDR2 FQNEAQ. V lost 2 bases and J 4 bases, leaving 12 bases between the germline ends. The CDR3 has 15 amino acids. The CDR3 spells CASSLWETKYNEQFF. DNA of the CDR3: TGTGCCAGCAGCTTATGGGAGACAAAGTACAATGAGCAGTTCTTC.

A single count supports this clone. The V and J genes are TRBV25-1 and TRBJ1-1; 12 nucleotides match TRBD1. V dropped 7 bases and J dropped 5; count of bases not matched to a gene: 5. This CDR3 is 14 amino acids long. The V gene's germline CDR1 is MGHDK and CDR2 SYGVNS. This CDR3 reads CASTGTGGATEAFF. The CDR3 DNA is TGTGCCAGCACTGGGACAGGGGGCGCAACTGAAGCTTTCTTT.

V is TRBV29-1 and J is TRBJ2-2; D not certain. Germline CDR1 SQVTM, CDR2 ANQGSEA. The CDR3 is made up of 11 amino acids. The CDR3 coding sequence is TGCAGTGGAAGTTACACCGGGGAGCTGTTTTTT. The encoded protein is CSGSYTGELFF.

This clone was counted a single time. CDR3 amino acids: CASSFGLADYNEQFF. CDR3 DNA sequence: TGTGCCAGCAGTTTTGGGCTAGCGGATTACAATGAGCAGTTCTTC. The V and J genes are TRBV28 and TRBJ2-1; 7 bases match TRBD2. CDR3 length equals 15 residues. The V segment lost 3 bases and the J segment 4 bases; nucleotides outside the gene matches: 6. Per germline, CDR1 MDHEN and CDR2 SYDVKM.

The rearrangement joins TRBV28 to TRBJ2-3, with 7 nucleotides matching TRBD2. The CDR3 runs to 16 residues. With V trimmed by 2 bases and J by 2 bases, 7 bases remained unmatched. Germline-derived CDR1 and CDR2 are MDHEN and SYDVKM. CDR3 DNA sequence: TGTGCCAGCAGTTTAGTGACTAGCCCAATCACAGATACGCAGTATTTT. This sequence encodes CASSLVTSPITDTQYF. Looking up the rest from reference TRBV28 and TRBJ2-3 gives the full variable domain: DVKVTQSSRYLVKRTGEKVFLECVQDMDHENMFWYRQDPGLGLRLIYFSYDVKMKEKGDIPEGYSVSREKKERFSLILESASTNQTSMYLCASSLVTSPITDTQYFGPGTRLTVL.

This chain connects TRBV7-8 to TRBJ2-1; D could derive from TRBD1 or TRBD2 (5 bases each). Germline loops: CDR1 SGHVS, CDR2 FQNEAQ. The V and J ends lost 5 bases and 0 bases respectively, with 11 bases between them. This CDR3 is built from 15 residues. In DNA, the CDR3 is TGTGCCAGCAGCGGTGGGGGTATCTCCTACAATGAGCAGTTCTTC. This sequence encodes CASSGGGISYNEQFF.

CDR3 nucleotides: TGTGCCAGCAGCTTTAGTCTTAGGGGGACAGGGTGGGATGAGCAGTTCTTC. Translating gives CASSFSLRGTGWDEQFF. The chain combines TRBV7-9 with TRBJ2-1, with TRBD1 matching over 9 bases. The V segment lost 3 bases and the J segment 8 bases; nucleotides outside the gene matches: 14. The CDR3 covers 17 residues. Germline V CDR1 and CDR2: SEHNR, FQNEAQ (reference sequence).

This chain uses TRBV10-1 with TRBJ2-1; a weak D match, TRBD2 (6 bases). The germline gives CDR1 WNHNN, CDR2 SYGVQD (reference sequence). CDR3 length equals 17 residues. V lost 10 bases to trimming and J lost 0 bases, with 22 bases between them. The CDR3 DNA reads TGCGCCATCCCGGGACTGGACGGGGTTAGCTCCTACAATGAGCAGTTCTTC. As protein: CAIPGLDGVSSYNEQFF.